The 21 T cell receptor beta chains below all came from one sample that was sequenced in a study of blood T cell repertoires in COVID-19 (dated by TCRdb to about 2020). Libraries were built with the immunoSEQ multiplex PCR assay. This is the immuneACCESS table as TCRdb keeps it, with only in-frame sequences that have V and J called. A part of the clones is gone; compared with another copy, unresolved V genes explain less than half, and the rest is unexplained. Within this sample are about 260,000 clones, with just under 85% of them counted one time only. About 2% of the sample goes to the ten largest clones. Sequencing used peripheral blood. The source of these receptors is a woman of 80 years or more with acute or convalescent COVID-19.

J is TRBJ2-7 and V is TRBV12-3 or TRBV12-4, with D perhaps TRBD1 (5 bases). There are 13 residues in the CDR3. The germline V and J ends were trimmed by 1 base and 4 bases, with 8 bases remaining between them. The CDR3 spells CASSLGQLYEQYF. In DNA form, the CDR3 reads TGTGCCAGCAGTTTAGGACAGCTATACGAGCAGTACTTC.

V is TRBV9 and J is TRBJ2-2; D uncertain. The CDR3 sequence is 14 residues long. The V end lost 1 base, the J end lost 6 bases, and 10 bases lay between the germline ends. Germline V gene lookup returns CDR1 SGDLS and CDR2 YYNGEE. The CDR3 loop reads CASSVYPGAGELFF. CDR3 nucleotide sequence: TGTGCCAGCAGCGTATATCCGGGTGCCGGGGAGCTGTTTTTT.

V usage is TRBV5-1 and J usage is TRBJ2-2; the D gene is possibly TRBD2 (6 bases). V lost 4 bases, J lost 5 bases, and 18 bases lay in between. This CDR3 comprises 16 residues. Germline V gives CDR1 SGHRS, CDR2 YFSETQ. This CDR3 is CASSPGGTSGTGELFF. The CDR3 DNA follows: TGCGCCAGCAGCCCTGGCGGGACTTCGGGTACCGGGGAGCTGTTTTTT.

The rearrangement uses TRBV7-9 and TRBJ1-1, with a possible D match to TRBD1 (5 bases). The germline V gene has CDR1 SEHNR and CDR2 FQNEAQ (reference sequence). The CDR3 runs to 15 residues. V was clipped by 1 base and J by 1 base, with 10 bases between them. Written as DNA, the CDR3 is TGTGCCAGCAGCTTAGGGTGGACACAGAACACTGAAGCTTTCTTT. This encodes CASSLGWTQNTEAFF.

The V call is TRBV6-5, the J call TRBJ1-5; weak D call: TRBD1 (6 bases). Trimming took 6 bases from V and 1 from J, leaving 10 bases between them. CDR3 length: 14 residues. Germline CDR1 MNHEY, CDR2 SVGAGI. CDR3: CASRITGSNQPQHF. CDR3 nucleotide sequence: TGTGCCAGCAGGATAACAGGGAGCAATCAGCCCCAGCATTTT.

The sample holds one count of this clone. CDR3 nucleotide sequence: TGTGCCAGCCGGACAGGAGAATCTAGCAATCAGCCCCAGCATTTT. As protein: CASRTGESSNQPQHF. The chain carries TRBV2 and TRBJ1-5, with 7 bases that match TRBD1. Germline V gene data show CDR1 as SNHLY and CDR2 as FYNNEI. Losses at the gene ends were 8 bases for V and 0 bases for J; bases not matched to a gene: 7. This CDR3 comprises 15 residues. Full variable domain (remainder filled in from reference TRBV2 and TRBJ1-5): EPEVTQTPSHQVTQMGQEVILRCVPISNHLYFYWYRQILGQKVEFLVSFYNNEISEKSEIFDDQFSVERPDGSNFTLKIRSTKLEDSAMYFCASRTGESSNQPQHFGDGTRLSIL.

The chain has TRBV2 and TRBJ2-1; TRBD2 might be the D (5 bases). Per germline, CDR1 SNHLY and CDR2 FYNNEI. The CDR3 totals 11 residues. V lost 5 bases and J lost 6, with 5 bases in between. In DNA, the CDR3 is TGTGCCAGCAGTAGCGGCAATGAGCAGTTCTTC. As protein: CASSSGNEQFF. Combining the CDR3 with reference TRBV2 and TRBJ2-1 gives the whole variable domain EPEVTQTPSHQVTQMGQEVILRCVPISNHLYFYWYRQILGQKVEFLVSFYNNEISEKSEIFDDQFSVERPDGSNFTLKIRSTKLEDSAMYFCASSSGNEQFFGPGTRLTVL.

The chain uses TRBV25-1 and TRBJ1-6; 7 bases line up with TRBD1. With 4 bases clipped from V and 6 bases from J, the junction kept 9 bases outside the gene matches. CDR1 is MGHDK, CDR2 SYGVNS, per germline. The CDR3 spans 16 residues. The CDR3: CASSAGGNGGNSPLHF. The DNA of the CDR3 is TGTGCCAGCAGTGCAGGGGGAAACGGAGGTAATTCACCCCTCCACTTT. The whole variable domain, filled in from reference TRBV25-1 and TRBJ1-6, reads EADIYQTPRYLVIGTGKKITLECSQTMGHDKMYWYQQDPGMELHLIHYSYGVNSTEKGDLSSESTVSRIRTEHFPLTLESARPSHTSQYLCASSAGGNGGNSPLHFGNGTRLTVT.

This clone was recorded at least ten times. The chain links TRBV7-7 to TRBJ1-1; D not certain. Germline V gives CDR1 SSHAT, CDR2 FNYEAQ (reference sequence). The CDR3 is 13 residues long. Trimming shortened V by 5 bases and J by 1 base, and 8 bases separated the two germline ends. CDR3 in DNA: TGTGCCAGCAGCGAATACAGGAACACTGAAGCTTTCTTT. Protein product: CASSEYRNTEAFF.

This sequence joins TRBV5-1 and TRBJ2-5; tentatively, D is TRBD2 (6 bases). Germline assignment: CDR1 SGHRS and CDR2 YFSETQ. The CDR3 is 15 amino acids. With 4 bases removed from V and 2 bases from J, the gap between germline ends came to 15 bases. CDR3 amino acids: CASSENPGAQETQYF. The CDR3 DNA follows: TGCGCCAGCAGCGAGAACCCGGGAGCTCAAGAGACCCAGTACTTC.

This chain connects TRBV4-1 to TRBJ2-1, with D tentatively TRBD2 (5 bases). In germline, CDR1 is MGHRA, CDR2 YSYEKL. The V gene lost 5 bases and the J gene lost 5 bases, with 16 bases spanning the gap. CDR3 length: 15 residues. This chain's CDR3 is CASSEGPSFNNEQFF. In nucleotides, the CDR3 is TGCGCCAGCAGCGAGGGTCCATCCTTTAACAATGAGCAGTTCTTC.

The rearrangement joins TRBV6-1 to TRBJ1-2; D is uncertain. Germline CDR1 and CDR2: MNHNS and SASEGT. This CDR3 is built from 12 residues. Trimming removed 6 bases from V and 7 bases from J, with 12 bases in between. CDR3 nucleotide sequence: TGTGCCAGCAGAGTCGCGGGCGGTGGCTACACCTTC. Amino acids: CASRVAGGGYTF.

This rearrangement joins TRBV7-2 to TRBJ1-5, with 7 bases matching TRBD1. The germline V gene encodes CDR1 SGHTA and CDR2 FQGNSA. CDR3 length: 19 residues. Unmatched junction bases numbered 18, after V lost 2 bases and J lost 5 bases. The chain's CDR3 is CASSLQVGQGVRPHQPQHF. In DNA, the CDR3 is TGTGCCAGCAGCTTACAGGTCGGGCAGGGGGTTAGGCCCCATCAGCCCCAGCATTTT.

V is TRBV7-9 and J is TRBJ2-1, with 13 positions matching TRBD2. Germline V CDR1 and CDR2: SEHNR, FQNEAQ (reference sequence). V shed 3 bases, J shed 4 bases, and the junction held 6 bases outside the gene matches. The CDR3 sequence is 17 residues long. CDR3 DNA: TGTGCCAGCAGCTTCGGAGGACTAGCGGGGGAGTACAATGAGCAGTTCTTC. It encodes CASSFGGLAGEYNEQFF.

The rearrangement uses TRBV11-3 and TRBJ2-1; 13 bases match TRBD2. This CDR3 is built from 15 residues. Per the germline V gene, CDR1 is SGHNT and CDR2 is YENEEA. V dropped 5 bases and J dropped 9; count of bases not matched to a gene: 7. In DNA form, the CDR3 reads TGTGCCAGCAGCCCCGGGACTAGCGGGATTTCTGAGCAGTTCTTC. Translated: CASSPGTSGISEQFF.

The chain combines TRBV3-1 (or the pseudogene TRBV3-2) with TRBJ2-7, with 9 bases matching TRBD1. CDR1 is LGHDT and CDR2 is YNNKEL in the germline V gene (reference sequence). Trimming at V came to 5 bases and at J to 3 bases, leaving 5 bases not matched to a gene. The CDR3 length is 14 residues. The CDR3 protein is CASSAETGGYEQYF. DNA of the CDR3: TGTGCCAGCAGCGCGGAGACAGGGGGCTACGAGCAGTACTTC.

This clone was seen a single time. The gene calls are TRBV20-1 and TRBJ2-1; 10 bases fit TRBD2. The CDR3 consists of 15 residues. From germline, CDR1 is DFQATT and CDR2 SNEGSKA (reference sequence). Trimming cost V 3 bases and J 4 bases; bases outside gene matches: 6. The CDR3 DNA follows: TGCAGTGCTAGTGGAGCGGGGGGGAGATACAATGAGCAGTTCTTC. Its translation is CSASGAGGRYNEQFF.

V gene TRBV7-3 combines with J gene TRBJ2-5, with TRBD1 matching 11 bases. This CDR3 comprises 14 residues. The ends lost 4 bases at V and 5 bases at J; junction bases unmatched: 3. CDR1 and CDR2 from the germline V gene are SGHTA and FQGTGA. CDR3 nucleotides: TGTGCCAGCAGCTGGACAGGGGGCCGGGAGACCCAGTACTTC. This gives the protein CASSWTGGRETQYF.

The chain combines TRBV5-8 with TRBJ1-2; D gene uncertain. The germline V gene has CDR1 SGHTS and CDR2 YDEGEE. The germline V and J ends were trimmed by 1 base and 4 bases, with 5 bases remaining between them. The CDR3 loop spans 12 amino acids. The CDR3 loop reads CASSLQAYGYTF. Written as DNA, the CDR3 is TGTGCCAGCAGCTTGCAAGCCTATGGCTACACCTTC.

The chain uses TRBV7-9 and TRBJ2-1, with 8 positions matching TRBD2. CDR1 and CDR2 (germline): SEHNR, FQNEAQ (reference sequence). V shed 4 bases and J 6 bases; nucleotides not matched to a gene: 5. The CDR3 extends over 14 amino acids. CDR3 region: CASSSSGGSNEQFF. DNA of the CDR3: TGTGCCAGCAGCTCCAGCGGGGGTTCCAATGAGCAGTTCTTC.

CDR3 sequence reads: CASSMTGGKGNTIYF. Written as DNA, the CDR3 is TGTGCCAGCAGCATGACAGGGGGCAAAGGAAACACCATATATTTT. V is TRBV7-9 and J is TRBJ1-3; 10 bases align to TRBD1. The CDR3 is made up of 15 amino acids. The V gene end was trimmed by 5 bases and the J gene end by 4 bases; junction bases not matched to a gene: 5. Germline V gene lookup returns CDR1 SEHNR and CDR2 FQNEAQ (reference sequence).